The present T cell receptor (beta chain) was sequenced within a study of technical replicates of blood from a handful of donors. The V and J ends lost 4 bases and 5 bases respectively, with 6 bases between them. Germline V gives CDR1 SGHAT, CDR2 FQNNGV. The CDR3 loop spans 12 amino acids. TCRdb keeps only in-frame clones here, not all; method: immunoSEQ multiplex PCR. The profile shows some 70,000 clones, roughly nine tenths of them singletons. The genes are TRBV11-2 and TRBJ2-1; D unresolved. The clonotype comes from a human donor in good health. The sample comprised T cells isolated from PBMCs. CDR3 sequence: CASSSQNNEQFF. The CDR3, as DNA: TGTGCCAGCAGCTCCCAAAACAATGAGCAGTTCTTC.